This TCR beta chain was sequenced during a study of T cells after yellow fever vaccination. Germline CDR1 KGHSH, CDR2 LQKENI. The CDR3 has 19 amino acids. With V trimmed by 0 bases and J by 5 bases, 18 bases remained unmatched. MiXCR, run by TCRdb on the 5' RACE reads, gives a single entry per CDR3 protein. The sample records roughly 49,000 distinct CDR3 sequences, approximately 7% being singletons. This chain connects TRBV18 to TRBJ2-5, with TRBD1 matching over 7 bases. The receptor was isolated from a man between 18 and 29 years old who received the YFV17D yellow fever vaccine. The starting material was CD8+ T cells sorted from PBMCs, obtained less than 18 days after the first yellow fever vaccination. In nucleotides, the CDR3 is TGTGCCAGCTCACCACCCGGGGTAGGGGGCGCCCCCGAGGAGGAGACCCAGTACTTC. This codes for CASSPPGVGGAPEEETQYF.